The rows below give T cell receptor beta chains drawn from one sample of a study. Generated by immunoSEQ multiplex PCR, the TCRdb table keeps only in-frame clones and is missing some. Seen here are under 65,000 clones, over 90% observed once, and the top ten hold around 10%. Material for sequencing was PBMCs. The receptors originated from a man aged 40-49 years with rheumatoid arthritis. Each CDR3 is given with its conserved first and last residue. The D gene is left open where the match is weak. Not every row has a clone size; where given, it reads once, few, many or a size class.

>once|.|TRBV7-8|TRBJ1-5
CASSPFNQPQHF
TGTGCCAGCAGCCCCTTTAATCAGCCCCAGCATTTT
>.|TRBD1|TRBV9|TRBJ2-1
CASSGIPTGDTYNEQFF
TGTGCCAGCAGCGGGATACCCACAGGGGACACCTACAATGAGCAGTTCTTC
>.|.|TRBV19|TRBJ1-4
CASSSPATNEKLFF
TGTGCCAGTAGTAGTCCAGCAACTAATGAAAAACTGTTTTTT
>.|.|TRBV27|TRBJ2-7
CASSRSSRHEQYF
TGTGCCAGCAGTCGTTCCAGTAGACACGAGCAGTACTTC
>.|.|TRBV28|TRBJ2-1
CAIRGRLGLNEQFF
TGTGCCATCCGTGGGCGTTTGGGCCTCAATGAGCAGTTCTTC
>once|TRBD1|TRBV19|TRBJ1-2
CASSGRDRAPSAYGYTF
TGTGCCAGTAGTGGCCGGGACAGGGCCCCCTCTGCCTATGGCTACACCTTC
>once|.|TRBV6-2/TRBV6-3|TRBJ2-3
CASSWSLGDTQYF
TGTGCCAGCAGTTGGAGTCTAGGAGATACGCAGTATTTT
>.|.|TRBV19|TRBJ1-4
CASNRDTLNEKLFF
TGTGCCAGTAACCGGGACACACTTAATGAAAAACTGTTTTTT
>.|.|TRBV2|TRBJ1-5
CASSPGPNQPQHF
TGTGCCAGCAGCCCGGGACCCAATCAGCCCCAGCATTTT
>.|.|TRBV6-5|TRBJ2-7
CASRPGRYEQYF
TGTGCCAGCAGGCCGGGGCGCTACGAGCAGTACTTC
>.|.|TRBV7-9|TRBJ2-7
CASSLGGGTYEQYF
TGTGCCAGCAGCTTAGGAGGCGGGACCTACGAGCAGTACTTC
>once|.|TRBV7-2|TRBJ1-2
CASSFERLGYTF
TGTGCCAGCAGCTTTGAGAGGTTGGGCTACACCTTC
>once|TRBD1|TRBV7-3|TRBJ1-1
CASSFDRDTEAFF
TGTGCCAGCAGTTTCGACAGGGACACTGAAGCTTTCTTT
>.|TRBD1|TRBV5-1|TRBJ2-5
CASSKGTGQETQYF
TGCGCCAGCAGCAAAGGGACAGGGCAAGAGACCCAGTACTTC
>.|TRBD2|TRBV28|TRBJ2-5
CASRNSGTSGRGETQYF
TGTGCCAGCAGGAATTCCGGGACTAGCGGGAGAGGGGAGACCCAGTACTTC
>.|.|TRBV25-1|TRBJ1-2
CASSHLGTPTGGYTF
TGTGCCAGCAGTCACCTCGGGACTCCCACCGGGGGCTACACCTTC
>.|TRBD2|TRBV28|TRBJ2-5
CASSQRLAGTGTQYF
TGTGCCAGCAGTCAGCGACTAGCGGGGACTGGGACCCAGTACTTC
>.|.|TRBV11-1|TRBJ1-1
CASSGRDTEAFF
TGTGCCAGCAGCGGCCGGGACACTGAAGCTTTCTTT
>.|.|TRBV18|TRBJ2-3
CASSPWDLAGTQYF
TGTGCCAGCTCACCCTGGGACCTGGCGGGGACGCAGTATTTT
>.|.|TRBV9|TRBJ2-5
CASSPLSGGRETQYF
TGTGCCAGCAGCCCCCTTAGCGGAGGTAGGGAGACCCAGTACTTC
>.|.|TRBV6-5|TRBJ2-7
CASDADRGRSEQYF
TGTGCCAGCGACGCCGACAGAGGCCGGTCCGAGCAGTACTTC
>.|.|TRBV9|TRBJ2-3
CASSEGQFSDTQYF
TGTGCCAGCAGCGAGGGGCAGTTCTCAGATACGCAGTATTTT
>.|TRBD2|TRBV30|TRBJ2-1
CAWSREREINEQFF
TGTGCCTGGAGTAGAGAGCGGGAGATCAATGAGCAGTTCTTC
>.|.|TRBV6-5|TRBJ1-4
CASSRRAEGREKLFF
TGTGCCAGCAGTAGGAGGGCTGAAGGTCGGGAAAAACTGTTTTTT
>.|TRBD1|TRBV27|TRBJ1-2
CASLGRGRKGYTF
TGTGCCAGCCTGGGGAGGGGGCGGAAAGGCTACACCTTC
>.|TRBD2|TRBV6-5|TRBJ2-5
CASSSGGAETQYF
TGTGCCAGCAGCTCGGGGGGTGCAGAGACCCAGTACTTC
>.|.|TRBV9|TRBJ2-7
CASSRAGLYEQYF
TGTGCCAGCAGCCGCGCCGGCCTCTACGAGCAGTACTTC
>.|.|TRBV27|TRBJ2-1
CASSLFSPLTDEQFF
TGTGCCAGCAGTTTATTTTCGCCCCTTACGGATGAGCAGTTCTTC
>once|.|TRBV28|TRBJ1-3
CASSLISGNTIYF
TGTGCCAGCAGTTTGATCTCTGGAAACACCATATATTTT
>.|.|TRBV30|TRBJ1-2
CAWSRGHPYGYTF
TGTGCCTGGAGTAGGGGACATCCCTATGGCTACACCTTC
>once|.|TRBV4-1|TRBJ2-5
CASSHRTDIWTQETQYF
TGCGCCAGCAGCCACAGAACGGACATCTGGACCCAAGAGACCCAGTACTTC
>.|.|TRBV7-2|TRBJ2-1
CASSVRALDSPYNEQFF
TGTGCCAGCAGCGTACGGGCGTTAGACAGTCCCTACAATGAGCAGTTCTTC
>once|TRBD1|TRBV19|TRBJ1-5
CASSADRGNQPQHF
TGTGCCAGTAGTGCAGACAGGGGGAATCAGCCCCAGCATTTT
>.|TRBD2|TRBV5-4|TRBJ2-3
CASSLAAGVGTDTQYF
TGTGCCAGCAGCTTGGCAGCGGGAGTTGGCACAGATACGCAGTATTTT
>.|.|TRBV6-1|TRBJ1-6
CASSEHRPTYNSPLHF
TGTGCCAGCAGTGAGCACAGGCCAACCTATAATTCACCCCTCCACTTT
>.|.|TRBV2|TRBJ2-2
CASSELRNTGELFF
TGTGCCAGCAGTGAACTTCGGAACACCGGGGAGCTGTTTTTT
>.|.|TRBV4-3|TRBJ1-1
CASSQDRGHTEAFF
TGCGCCAGCAGCCAAGACAGGGGCCACACTGAAGCTTTCTTT
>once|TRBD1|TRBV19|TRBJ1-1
CASRMGQGDTEAFF
TGTGCCAGTAGGATGGGCCAGGGGGACACTGAAGCTTTCTTT
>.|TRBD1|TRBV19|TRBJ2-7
CATKDRGKEQYF
TGTGCCACCAAGGACAGGGGGAAAGAGCAGTACTTC
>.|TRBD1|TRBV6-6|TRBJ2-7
CASKGAASYEQYF
TGTGCCAGCAAGGGGGCAGCCTCCTACGAGCAGTACTTC
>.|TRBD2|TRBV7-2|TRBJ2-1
CASTPGLGYNEQFF
TGTGCCAGCACGCCGGGACTAGGGTACAATGAGCAGTTCTTC
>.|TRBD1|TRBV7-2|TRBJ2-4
CASSQEQGSTKNIQYF
TGTGCCAGCAGCCAAGAACAGGGGTCGACCAAAAACATTCAGTACTTC
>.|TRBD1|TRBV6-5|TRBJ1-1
CASSYEGARTEAFF
TGTGCCAGCAGTTACGAGGGGGCTCGTACTGAAGCTTTCTTT